These 11 T cell receptor beta chains came from one sample sequenced in a study of T cell responses to AZD1222 COVID-19 vaccine. Sequenced by immunoSEQ multiplex PCR; TCRdb stores in-frame clones only, minus some. This repertoire shows under 100,000 clones, about 87% found once; its top ten account for approximately 15%. Material: peripheral blood, obtained on day 0 of AZD1222 vaccination. The receptors here all came from an adult in good health.

This clone was detected once. The V call is TRBV29-1, the J call TRBJ2-7, with a weak D call TRBD1 (5 bases). Per germline, CDR1 SQVTM and CDR2 ANQGSEA. V lost 2 bases to trimming and J lost 2 bases, with 10 bases between them. CDR3 length: 13 amino acids. The CDR3, as DNA: TGCAGCGTTGAACAGGGCGGAACCTACGAGCAGTACTTC. This sequence encodes CSVEQGGTYEQYF.

The V gene is TRBV7-2, the J gene TRBJ2-1; 9 bases map to TRBD2. This CDR3 comprises 15 residues. The V segment lost 5 bases and the J segment 4 bases; nucleotides outside the gene matches: 6. Germline assignment: CDR1 SGHTA and CDR2 FQGNSA. DNA for the CDR3: TGTGCCAGCAGCCTCGTAGCGGGAGCTTACAATGAGCAGTTCTTC. This encodes CASSLVAGAYNEQFF.

This clone is a singleton in its sample. V usage is TRBV29-1 and J usage is TRBJ1-4; TRBD1 matches at 7 bases. The V gene's germline CDR1 is SQVTM and CDR2 ANQGSEA. V lost 1 base, J lost 8 bases, and 13 bases stayed unmatched. The CDR3 length is 16 residues. The CDR3 loop reads CSVEVSRGRGREKLFF. As DNA, the CDR3 is TGCAGCGTTGAAGTGTCGAGGGGGCGCGGAAGGGAAAAACTGTTTTTT.

This chain connects TRBV15 to TRBJ2-7; 8 bases match TRBD2. Germline V CDR1 and CDR2: LNHNV, YYDKDF (reference sequence). The CDR3 is made up of 16 amino acids. V was clipped by 4 bases and J by 3 bases; unmatched bases: 11. The CDR3 sequence is CATSTHLSGKVYEQYF. Written as DNA, the CDR3 is TGTGCCACCAGCACCCACCTTAGCGGGAAAGTCTACGAGCAGTACTTC.

The V call is TRBV4-1, the J call TRBJ2-2, with TRBD1 identical over 9 bases. The CDR3 extends over 16 amino acids. Germline assignment: CDR1 MGHRA and CDR2 YSYEKL. V shed 4 bases and J 1 base; nucleotides not matched to a gene: 4. The CDR3 nucleotides read TGCGCCAGCAGCCTGGGACAGGGCGAGAACACCGGGGAGCTGTTTTTT. It translates to CASSLGQGENTGELFF.

This sequence joins TRBV6-5 and TRBJ2-1; D not certain. The V gene lost 6 bases and the J gene lost 5 bases, with 11 bases spanning the gap. This CDR3 spans 13 amino acids. The germline V gene encodes CDR1 MNHEY and CDR2 SVGAGI. This CDR3 reads CASSPTNNNEQFF. The CDR3 DNA reads TGTGCCAGCAGCCCGACAAATAACAATGAGCAGTTCTTC.

This chain connects TRBV4-1 to TRBJ2-6, with D perhaps assigned TRBD1 or TRBD2 (6 bases each). Trimming shortened V by 1 base and J by 0 bases, and 22 bases separated the two germline ends. The length of the CDR3 is 21 residues. CDR1 and CDR2 from the germline V gene are MGHRA and YSYEKL. The CDR3 protein is CASSQALGGRNPNSGANVLTF. The CDR3 DNA sequence: TGCGCCAGCAGCCAAGCCTTGGGGGGCCGAAACCCAAACTCTGGGGCCAACGTCCTGACTTTC.

The gene calls are TRBV18 and TRBJ2-1; D tentatively fits TRBD1 or TRBD2 (5 bases each). The V and J ends lost 4 bases and 1 base respectively, with 11 bases between them. Germline assignment: CDR1 KGHSH and CDR2 LQKENI. The CDR3 spans 15 residues. The CDR3 region is CASSQGTGSYNEQFF. DNA for the CDR3: TGTGCCAGCTCACAAGGGACGGGATCCTACAATGAGCAGTTCTTC.

V and J are TRBV6-5 and TRBJ2-1; 10 nucleotides align to TRBD1. Germline V lookup: CDR1 MNHEY, CDR2 SVGAGI. This CDR3 is built from 15 residues. With 6 bases clipped from V and 6 bases from J, the junction kept 8 bases outside the gene matches. The CDR3 sequence is CASRMTGGLSNEQFF. Written as DNA, the CDR3 is TGTGCCAGCAGGATGACAGGGGGCTTAAGCAATGAGCAGTTCTTC.

CDR3 sequence reads: CASSLNDRAQPNQPQHF. As DNA, the CDR3 is TGTGCCAGCAGCTTAAATGACCGGGCACAGCCCAATCAGCCCCAGCATTTT. The genes are TRBV13 and TRBJ1-5; D remains ambiguous. V dropped 2 bases and J dropped 3 bases, with 17 bases sitting between them. CDR3 length equals 17 residues. Germline CDR1 PRHDT, CDR2 FYEKMQ (reference sequence).

The chain carries TRBV2 and TRBJ1-5, with a weak D call TRBD1 (6 bases). Per germline, CDR1 SNHLY and CDR2 FYNNEI. V lost 0 bases to trimming and J lost 7 bases, with 16 bases between them. The CDR3 has 16 amino acids. CDR3 sequence: CASSEATHRVGQPQHF. CDR3 DNA sequence: TGTGCCAGCAGTGAAGCGACCCACAGGGTGGGGCAGCCCCAGCATTTT.